The 25 T cell receptor beta chains listed next were all sequenced from one sample in a study of T-cell memory formation after mild COVID-19. TCRdb re-derived calls from the 5' RACE reads in MiXCR, one entry per CDR3 protein. The repertoire includes 35,000 to 40,000 distinct CDR3 sequences, 6.1% of them detected once, and roughly 0.8% sits in the top ten. Sequencing input: PBMCs or a T cell subset sorted from them (not recorded which). The receptors come from an adult who had mild COVID-19 (a few samples of this study predate the infection). Cell type and time point are not known.

This clonotype was observed a few times. This rearrangement joins TRBV7-2 to TRBJ2-5; TRBD1 agrees at 7 bases. The CDR3 runs 13 residues. In germline, CDR1 is SGHTA, CDR2 FQGNSA. V lost 5 bases and J lost 5; bases outside the gene matches: 5. The DNA of the CDR3 is TGTGCCAGCAGCAACGGACAGGCGGAGACCCAGTACTTC. Residues: CASSNGQAETQYF. The full variable domain, its missing parts supplied by reference TRBV7-2 and TRBJ2-5, is GAGVSQSPSNKVTEKGKDVELRCDPISGHTALYWYRQSLGQGLEFLIYFQGNSAPDKSGLPSDRFSAERTGGSVSTLTIQRTQQEDSAVYLCASSNGQAETQYFGPGTRLLVL.

The chain employs TRBV11-3 and TRBJ2-3; no reliable D call. V lost 6 bases and J lost 0, with 13 bases in between. The germline CDR1 and CDR2 sequences are SGHNT and YENEEA. The CDR3 has 15 amino acids. CDR3: CASSPVSTSTDTQYF. Here the CDR3 DNA reads TGTGCCAGCAGTCCCGTTTCCACTAGCACAGATACGCAGTATTTT. The variable domain in full, completed from reference TRBV11-3 and TRBJ2-3, reads EAGVVQSPRYKIIEKKQPVAFWCNPISGHNTLYWYLQNLGQGPELLIRYENEEAVDDSQLPKDRFSAERLKGVDSTLKIQPAELGDSAVYLCASSPVSTSTDTQYFGPGTRLTVL.

This clonotype came up a few times. The J gene is TRBJ1-3, the V gene TRBV15; D unresolved. CDR3 length equals 15 residues. Germline lookup yields CDR1 LNHNV and CDR2 YYDKDF (reference sequence). V gave up 0 bases and J gave up 0 bases, with 6 bases separating them. The chain's CDR3 is CATSREGFSGNTIYF. CDR3 sequence (DNA): TGTGCCACCAGCAGAGAAGGTTTCTCTGGAAACACCATATATTTT.

The V call is TRBV20-1, the J call TRBJ1-2; no definite D call. The CDR3 loop spans 13 amino acids. Germline V gene data show CDR1 as DFQATT and CDR2 as SNEGSKA (reference sequence). Trimming cost V 1 base and J 4 bases, with 10 bases left between them. The CDR3 DNA is TGCAGTGCTAGAGCGCCGGCCCTCTATGGCTACACCTTC. Translation: CSARAPALYGYTF.

The chain uses TRBV7-9 and TRBJ1-1; 8 nucleotides match TRBD1. CDR1 and CDR2 from the germline V gene are SEHNR and FQNEAQ (reference sequence). J gave up 4 bases and V 5 bases, and 6 bases lay outside the gene matches. The CDR3 extends over 14 amino acids. Here the CDR3 reads CASSPDRVTTEAFF. CDR3 sequence (DNA): TGTGCCAGCAGCCCGGACAGGGTAACCACTGAAGCTTTCTTT.

Ten or more counts support this clonotype. V is TRBV10-3 and J is TRBJ2-7; 8 nucleotides match TRBD1. The V gene's germline CDR1 is ENHRY and CDR2 SYGVKD. This CDR3 contains 12 residues. V shed 5 bases and J 6 bases; nucleotides not matched to a gene: 3. The CDR3 DNA sequence: TGTGCCATCAGTTTGACAGGGGCCGAGCAGTACTTC. Residues: CAISLTGAEQYF.

This clonotype was detected a few times. The J gene is TRBJ2-2, the V gene TRBV7-8, with 8 bases fitting TRBD1. CDR3 length: 15 residues. Germline V gives CDR1 SGHVS, CDR2 FQNEAQ. The V gene end was trimmed by 8 bases and the J gene end by 1 base; junction bases not matched to a gene: 6. The DNA of the CDR3 is TGTGCCAGCCGGACAGGGTATCAGAACACCGGGGAGCTGTTTTTT. This gives the protein CASRTGYQNTGELFF.

This clonotype appeared many times. V usage is TRBV7-6 and J usage is TRBJ1-1; D not certain. From germline, CDR1 is SGHVS and CDR2 FNYEAQ. Deletions cut 0 bases from V and 1 base from J, with 9 bases between. The CDR3 is made up of 15 amino acids. The CDR3, as DNA: TGTGCCAGCAGCTTAGCGCAGTCCAGGAACACTGAAGCTTTCTTT. It encodes CASSLAQSRNTEAFF. Full variable domain (remainder filled in from reference TRBV7-6 and TRBJ1-1): GAGVSQSPRYKVTKRGQDVALRCDPISGHVSLYWYRQALGQGPEFLTYFNYEAQQDKSGLPNDRFSAERPEGSISTLTIQRTEQRDSAMYRCASSLAQSRNTEAFFGQGTRLTVV.

This clonotype was detected many times. The V call is TRBV12-3 or TRBV12-4, the J call TRBJ1-4; D remains ambiguous. This CDR3 has 14 amino acids. Trimming shortened V by 3 bases and J by 3 bases, and 8 bases separated the two germline ends. The chain's CDR3 is CASSLGEANEKLFF. The CDR3 DNA reads TGTGCCAGCAGTTTGGGAGAGGCTAATGAAAAACTGTTTTTT.

The rearrangement uses TRBV18 and TRBJ1-2; 8 nucleotides agree with TRBD1. With 0 bases clipped from V and 4 bases from J, the junction kept 4 bases outside the gene matches. CDR3 length equals 15 residues. Germline V CDR1 and CDR2: KGHSH, LQKENI. The CDR3 DNA is TGTGCCAGCTCACCACCCGGACAGGGAGCCTATGGCTACACCTTC. It codes for CASSPPGQGAYGYTF.

The chain combines TRBV9 with TRBJ1-6; no definite D call. Germline values: CDR1 SGDLS, CDR2 YYNGEE. The length of the CDR3 is 15 residues. The ends were cut back, 0 bases at V and 6 bases at J, with 10 bases in the middle. The CDR3: CASSVGVSLNSPLHF. In DNA, the CDR3 is TGTGCCAGCAGCGTAGGGGTCAGCCTTAATTCACCCCTCCACTTT.

The table lists this clonotype with a few counts. The rearrangement links TRBV7-2 to TRBJ2-2; D call uncertain. The CDR3 contains 14 residues. Trimming took 5 bases from V and 6 from J, leaving 13 bases between them. Looked up from germline, CDR1 is SGHTA and CDR2 is FQGNSA. DNA for the CDR3: TGTGCCAGCAGCCCACGACTCAGCTCCGGGGAGCTGTTTTTT. Encoded protein: CASSPRLSSGELFF.

The sample holds many counts of this clonotype. The chain has TRBV5-1 and TRBJ2-1; 13 positions agree with TRBD2. The CDR3 is made up of 14 amino acids. Germline V gives CDR1 SGHRS, CDR2 YFSETQ. V lost 7 bases and J lost 7; bases outside the gene matches: 5. The CDR3: CASGLAGVGNEQFF. CDR3 DNA sequence: TGCGCCAGCGGACTAGCGGGAGTAGGTAATGAGCAGTTCTTC.

This clonotype was recorded at least ten times. The chain recombines TRBV7-2 with TRBJ2-5; no firm D call. Germline V gene data show CDR1 as SGHTA and CDR2 as FQGNSA. The CDR3 spans 13 residues. Trimming left V 1 base short and J 4 bases short, with 7 bases between. The CDR3 DNA reads TGTGCCAGCAGCTTAGGCCCCGGAGAGACCCAGTACTTC. This translates into CASSLGPGETQYF.

The chain uses TRBV7-2 and TRBJ2-3; D possibly corresponds to TRBD2 (5 bases). This CDR3 spans 14 amino acids. V lost 3 bases and J 0 bases, leaving 7 bases between the germline ends. Germline loops: CDR1 SGHTA, CDR2 FQGNSA. The CDR3 sequence is CASSFSESTDTQYF. Here the CDR3 DNA reads TGTGCCAGCAGCTTTAGCGAAAGCACAGATACGCAGTATTTT.

This clonotype was seen at least ten times. The CDR3 loop is CASSQTSGLQGNNEQFF. The DNA for the CDR3 is TGCGCCAGCAGCCAAACCTCGGGACTCCAAGGAAACAATGAGCAGTTCTTC. This chain joins TRBV4-3 and TRBJ2-1; D perhaps matches TRBD2 (6 bases). The germline V gene encodes CDR1 LGHNA and CDR2 YSLEER. This CDR3 region has 17 residues. V was trimmed by 2 bases and J by 5 bases, leaving 19 bases between them.

J is TRBJ2-2 and V is TRBV3-1, with D perhaps matching TRBD2 (5 bases). This CDR3 has 16 residues. The germline gives CDR1 LGHDT, CDR2 YNNKEL (reference sequence). The germline V and J ends were trimmed by 1 base and 5 bases, with 14 bases remaining between them. DNA for the CDR3: TGTGCCAGCAGCCAAGTTACCCCCGGAGGAACCGGGGAGCTGTTTTTT. Translation: CASSQVTPGGTGELFF.

This clonotype was counted only a few times. The chain is built from TRBV30 and TRBJ1-1; possibly TRBD1 for D (6 bases). CDR1 GTSNPN and CDR2 SVGIG come from the germline V gene (reference sequence). The ends were cut back, 3 bases at V and 5 bases at J, with 25 bases in the middle. This CDR3 is built from 17 residues. CDR3 amino acids: CAWSRRSGGMDWTEAFF. CDR3 sequence (DNA): TGTGCCTGGAGCCGTAGGTCCGGGGGCATGGATTGGACTGAAGCTTTCTTT.

In its sample, this clonotype was seen a few times. The rearrangement joins TRBV3-1 to TRBJ2-1, with TRBD2 identical over 8 bases. V lost 4 bases to trimming and J lost 2 bases; unmatched junction nucleotides: 4. The CDR3 loop spans 15 amino acids. CDR1 is LGHDT, CDR2 YNNKEL, per germline (reference sequence). CDR3 protein: CASSPGTRAYNEQFF. The CDR3 DNA is TGTGCCAGCAGCCCCGGGACTAGAGCCTACAATGAGCAGTTCTTC.

This clonotype was counted many times. This rearrangement joins TRBV3-1 to TRBJ2-7; TRBD2 matches 13 bases. Germline V CDR1 and CDR2: LGHDT, YNNKEL (reference sequence). The CDR3 has 14 residues. Unmatched junction bases numbered 4, after V lost 4 bases and J lost 7 bases. The CDR3 sequence: CASSRGLAGVEQYF. CDR3 nucleotide sequence: TGTGCCAGCAGCCGAGGACTAGCGGGAGTTGAGCAGTACTTC.

This chain joins TRBV5-1 and TRBJ1-4; TRBD1 might be the D (6 bases). Germline assignment: CDR1 SGHRS and CDR2 YFSETQ. V was clipped by 7 bases and J by 8 bases, with 15 bases between them. This CDR3 is 13 amino acids long. The CDR3 DNA sequence: TGCGCCAGCCGACAGGTGCAGGGCGAAAAACTGTTTTTT. It yields the protein CASRQVQGEKLFF.

Ten or more counts support this clonotype. The V call is TRBV5-1, the J call TRBJ2-2, with D possibly being TRBD2 (7 bases). Trimming stripped 4 bases from V and 7 bases from J, with 20 bases between. The germline gives CDR1 SGHRS, CDR2 YFSETQ. CDR3 length equals 16 residues. CDR3 nucleotides: TGCGCCAGCAGCCCTTCGCCCGGGGGGCTCGGCGGGGAGCTGTTTTTT. Translation gives CASSPSPGGLGGELFF.

This sequence joins TRBV9 and TRBJ2-3; 8 nucleotides match TRBD1. V trimming: 0 bases; J trimming: 0 bases; junction bases outside the gene matches: 3. The CDR3 loop spans 16 amino acids. Germline lookup yields CDR1 SGDLS and CDR2 YYNGEE. The CDR3 DNA is TGTGCCAGCAGCGTAGCCCAGGGGGCTAGCACAGATACGCAGTATTTT. It translates to CASSVAQGASTDTQYF. Combining the CDR3 with reference TRBV9 and TRBJ2-3 gives the whole variable domain DSGVTQTPKHLITATGQRVTLRCSPRSGDLSVYWYQQSLDQGLQFLIQYYNGEERAKGNILERFSAQQFPDLHSELNLSSLELGDSALYFCASSVAQGASTDTQYFGPGTRLTVL.

This clonotype has a count of ten or more. The chain combines TRBV7-3 with TRBJ2-3; TRBD2 matches at 8 bases. There are 15 residues in the CDR3. J lost 1 base, V lost 2 bases, and 2 bases had no gene match. Germline CDR1 reads SGHTA; CDR2 reads FQGTGA. CDR3 protein: CASSLAGGRTDTQYF. DNA for the CDR3: TGTGCCAGCAGCTTAGCGGGGGGACGCACAGATACGCAGTATTTT.

This rearrangement joins TRBV5-6 to TRBJ1-1; D unclear. V was shortened by 4 bases and J by 6 bases, with 7 bases between the two germline ends. This CDR3 contains 11 residues. Germline V gene sequence: CDR1 SGHDT, CDR2 YYEEEE. The CDR3, as DNA: TGTGCCAGCAGCCGGGATTCTGAAGCTTTCTTT. This codes for CASSRDSEAFF.